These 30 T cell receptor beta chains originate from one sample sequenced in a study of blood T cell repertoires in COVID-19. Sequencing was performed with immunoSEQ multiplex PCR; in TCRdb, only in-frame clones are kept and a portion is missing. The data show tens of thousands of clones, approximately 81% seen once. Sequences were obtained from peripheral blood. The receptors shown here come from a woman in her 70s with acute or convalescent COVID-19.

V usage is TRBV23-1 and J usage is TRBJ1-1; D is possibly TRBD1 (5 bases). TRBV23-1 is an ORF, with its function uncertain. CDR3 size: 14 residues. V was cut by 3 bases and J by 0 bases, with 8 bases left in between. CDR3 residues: CASSQSGLNTEAFF. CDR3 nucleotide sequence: TGCGCCAGCAGTCAGTCAGGGTTGAACACTGAAGCTTTCTTT.

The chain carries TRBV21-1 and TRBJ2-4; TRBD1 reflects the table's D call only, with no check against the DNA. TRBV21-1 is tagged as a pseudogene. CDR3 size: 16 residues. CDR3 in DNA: TGTGCCAGCAGCAAAGCGGACAGGGCAGCCAAAAACATTCAGTACTTC. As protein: CASSKADRAAKNIQYF.

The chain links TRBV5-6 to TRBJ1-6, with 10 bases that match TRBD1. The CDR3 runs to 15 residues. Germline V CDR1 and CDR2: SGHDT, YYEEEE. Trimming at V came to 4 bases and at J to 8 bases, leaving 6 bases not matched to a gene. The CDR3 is CASSARQGAHSPLHF. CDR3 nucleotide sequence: TGTGCCAGCAGCGCGAGACAGGGGGCTCATTCACCCCTCCACTTT.

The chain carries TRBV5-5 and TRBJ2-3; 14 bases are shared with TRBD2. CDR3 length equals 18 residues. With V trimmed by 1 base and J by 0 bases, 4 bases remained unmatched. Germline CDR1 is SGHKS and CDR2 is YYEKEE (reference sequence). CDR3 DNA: TGTGCCAGCAGCTTGCGACTAGCGGGAGGGGCTAGCACAGATACGCAGTATTTT. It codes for CASSLRLAGGASTDTQYF.

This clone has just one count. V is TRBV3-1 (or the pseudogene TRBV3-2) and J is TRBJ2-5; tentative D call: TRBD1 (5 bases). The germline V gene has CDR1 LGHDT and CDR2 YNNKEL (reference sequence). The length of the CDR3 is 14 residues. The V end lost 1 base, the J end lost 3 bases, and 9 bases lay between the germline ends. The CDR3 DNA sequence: TGTGCCAGCAGCCAAGTAGACAGTGAAGAGACCCAGTACTTC. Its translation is CASSQVDSEETQYF.

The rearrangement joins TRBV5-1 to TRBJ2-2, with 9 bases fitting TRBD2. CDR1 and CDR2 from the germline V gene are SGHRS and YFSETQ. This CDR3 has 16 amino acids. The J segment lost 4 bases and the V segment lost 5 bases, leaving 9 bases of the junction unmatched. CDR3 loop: CASSVETSGLTGELFF. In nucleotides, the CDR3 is TGCGCCAGCAGTGTAGAGACTAGCGGCCTCACCGGGGAGCTGTTTTTT.

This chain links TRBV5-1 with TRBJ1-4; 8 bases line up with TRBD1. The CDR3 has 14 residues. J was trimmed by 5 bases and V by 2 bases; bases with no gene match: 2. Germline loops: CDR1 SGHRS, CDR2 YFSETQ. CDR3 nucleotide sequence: TGCGCCAGCAGCTTTTGGACAGGGAATGAAAAACTGTTTTTT. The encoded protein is CASSFWTGNEKLFF.

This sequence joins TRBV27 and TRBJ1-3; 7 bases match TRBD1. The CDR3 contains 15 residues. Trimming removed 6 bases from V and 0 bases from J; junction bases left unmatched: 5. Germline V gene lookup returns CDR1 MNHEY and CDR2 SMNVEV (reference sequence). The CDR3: CASRRTGYSGNTIYF. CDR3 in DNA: TGTGCCAGCAGAAGGACAGGATACTCTGGAAACACCATATATTTT.

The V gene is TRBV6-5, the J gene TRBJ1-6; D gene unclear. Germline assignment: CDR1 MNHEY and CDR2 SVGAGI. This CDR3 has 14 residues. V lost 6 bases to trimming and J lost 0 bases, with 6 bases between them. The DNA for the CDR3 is TGTGCCAGCAGGGGGAGCTCCTATAATTCACCCCTCCACTTT. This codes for CASRGSSYNSPLHF.

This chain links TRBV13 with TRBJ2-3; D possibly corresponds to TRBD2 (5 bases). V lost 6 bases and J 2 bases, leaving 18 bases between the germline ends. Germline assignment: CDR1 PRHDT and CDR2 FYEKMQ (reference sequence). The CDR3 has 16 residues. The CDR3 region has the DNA TGTGCCAGCAGTCAGATAATAGGACTCAACACAGATACGCAGTATTTT. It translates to CASSQIIGLNTDTQYF. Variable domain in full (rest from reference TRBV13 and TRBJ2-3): AAGVIQSPRHLIKEKRETATLKCYPIPRHDTVYWYQQGPGQDPQFLISFYEKMQSDKGSIPDRFSAQQFSDYHSELNMSSLELGDSALYFCASSQIIGLNTDTQYFGPGTRLTVL.

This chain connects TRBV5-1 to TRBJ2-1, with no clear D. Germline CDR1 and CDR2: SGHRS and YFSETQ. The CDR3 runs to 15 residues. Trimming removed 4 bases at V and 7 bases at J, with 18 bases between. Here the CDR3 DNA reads TGCGCCAGCAGCCCTGCGGTGATAAAAGAGAATGAGCAGTTCTTC. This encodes CASSPAVIKENEQFF.

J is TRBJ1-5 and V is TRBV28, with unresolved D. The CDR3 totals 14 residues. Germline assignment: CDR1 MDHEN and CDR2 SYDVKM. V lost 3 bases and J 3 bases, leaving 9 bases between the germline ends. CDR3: CASSFLGFNQPQHF. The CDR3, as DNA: TGTGCCAGCAGTTTTCTTGGCTTCAATCAGCCCCAGCATTTT.

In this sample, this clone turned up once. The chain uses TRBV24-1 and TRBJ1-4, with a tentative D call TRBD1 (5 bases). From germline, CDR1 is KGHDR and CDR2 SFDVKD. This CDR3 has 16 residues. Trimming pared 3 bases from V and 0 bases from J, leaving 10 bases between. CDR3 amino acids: CATSDNQGSTNEKLFF. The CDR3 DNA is TGTGCCACCAGTGATAACCAGGGCTCAACTAATGAAAAACTGTTTTTT.

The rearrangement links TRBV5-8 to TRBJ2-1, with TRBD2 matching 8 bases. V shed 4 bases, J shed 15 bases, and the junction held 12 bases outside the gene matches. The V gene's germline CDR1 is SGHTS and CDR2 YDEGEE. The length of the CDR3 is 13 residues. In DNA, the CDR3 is TGTGCCAGCAGCCCTGGGCAGCGGGAGTCTAGGTTCTTC. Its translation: CASSPGQRESRFF. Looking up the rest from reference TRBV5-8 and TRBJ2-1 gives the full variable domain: EAGVTQSPTHLIKTRGQQATLRCSPISGHTSVYWYQQALGLGLQFLLWYDEGEERNRGNFPPRFSGRQFPNYSSELNVNALELEDSALYLCASSPGQRESRFFGPGTRLTVL.

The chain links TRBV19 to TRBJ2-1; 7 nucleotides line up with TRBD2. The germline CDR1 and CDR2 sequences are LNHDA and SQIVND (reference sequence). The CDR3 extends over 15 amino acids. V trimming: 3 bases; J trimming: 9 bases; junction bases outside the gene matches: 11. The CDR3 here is CASSIGGRGWTEQFF. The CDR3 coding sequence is TGTGCCAGTAGTATTGGCGGGAGAGGTTGGACTGAGCAGTTCTTC.

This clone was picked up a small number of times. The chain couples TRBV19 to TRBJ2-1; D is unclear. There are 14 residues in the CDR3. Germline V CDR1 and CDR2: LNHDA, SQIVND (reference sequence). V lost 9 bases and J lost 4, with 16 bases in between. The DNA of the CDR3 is TGTGCCAGCAGAGGTCAACAAACGTACAATGAGCAGTTCTTC. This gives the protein CASRGQQTYNEQFF.

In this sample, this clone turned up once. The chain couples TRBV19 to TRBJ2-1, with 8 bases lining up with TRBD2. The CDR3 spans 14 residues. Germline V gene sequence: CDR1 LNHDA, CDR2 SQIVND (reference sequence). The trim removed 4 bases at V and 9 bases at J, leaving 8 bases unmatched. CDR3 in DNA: TGTGCCAGTAGTACGGGGGGGGCGTATGGTGAGCAGTTCTTC. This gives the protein CASSTGGAYGEQFF.

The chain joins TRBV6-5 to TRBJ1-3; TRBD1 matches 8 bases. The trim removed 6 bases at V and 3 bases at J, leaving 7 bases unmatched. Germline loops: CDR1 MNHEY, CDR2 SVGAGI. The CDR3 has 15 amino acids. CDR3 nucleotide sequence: TGTGCCAGCAGCCGACAGGGGCTAGGTGGAAACACCATATATTTT. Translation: CASSRQGLGGNTIYF.

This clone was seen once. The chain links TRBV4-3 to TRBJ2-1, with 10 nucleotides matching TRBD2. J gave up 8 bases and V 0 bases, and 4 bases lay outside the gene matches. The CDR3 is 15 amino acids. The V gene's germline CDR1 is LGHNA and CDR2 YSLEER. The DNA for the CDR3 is TGCGCCAGCAGCCAAGATTCTAGCGGGAGTGATGAGCAGTTCTTC. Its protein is CASSQDSSGSDEQFF.

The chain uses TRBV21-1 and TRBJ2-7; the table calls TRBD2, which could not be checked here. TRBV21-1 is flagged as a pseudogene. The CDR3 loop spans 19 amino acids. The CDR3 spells CASGQHGTSGRKGPYEQYV. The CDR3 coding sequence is TGTGCCAGCGGACAGCACGGGACTAGCGGGAGGAAGGGGCCCTACGAGCAGTACGTC.

The CDR3 DNA reads TGTGCCAGCAGTCCCGGGACTCCCGACCACGAGCAGTACGTC. Its protein is CASSPGTPDHEQYV. The chain employs TRBV28 and TRBJ2-7; D possibly corresponds to TRBD2 (6 bases). V lost 5 bases and J lost 5, with 16 bases in between. Germline V gene lookup returns CDR1 MDHEN and CDR2 SYDVKM. The CDR3 runs 14 residues.

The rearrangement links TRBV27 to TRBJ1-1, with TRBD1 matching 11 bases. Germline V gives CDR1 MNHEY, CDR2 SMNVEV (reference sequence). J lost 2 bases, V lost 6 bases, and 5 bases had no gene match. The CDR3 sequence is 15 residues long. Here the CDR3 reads CASRRTGGANTEAFF. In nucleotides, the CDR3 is TGTGCCAGCAGAAGGACAGGGGGCGCAAACACTGAAGCTTTCTTT.

The CDR3 nucleotides are TGTGCCAGTACGAGCGGGGGGGACGGACGCTACACCGGGGAGCTGTTTTTT. Protein: CASTSGGDGRYTGELFF. The chain couples TRBV19 to TRBJ2-2; 10 nucleotides line up with TRBD2. This CDR3 is built from 17 residues. The germline V gene has CDR1 LNHDA and CDR2 SQIVND (reference sequence). With V trimmed by 7 bases and J by 3 bases, 11 bases remained unmatched.

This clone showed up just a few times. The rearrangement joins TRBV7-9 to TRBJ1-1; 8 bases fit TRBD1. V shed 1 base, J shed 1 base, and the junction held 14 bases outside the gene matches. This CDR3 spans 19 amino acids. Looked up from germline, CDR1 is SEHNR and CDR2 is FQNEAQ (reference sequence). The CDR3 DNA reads TGTGCCAGCAGCTTAGGCAGGGGGCAAGAGCGGGGTACGAACACTGAAGCTTTCTTT. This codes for CASSLGRGQERGTNTEAFF.

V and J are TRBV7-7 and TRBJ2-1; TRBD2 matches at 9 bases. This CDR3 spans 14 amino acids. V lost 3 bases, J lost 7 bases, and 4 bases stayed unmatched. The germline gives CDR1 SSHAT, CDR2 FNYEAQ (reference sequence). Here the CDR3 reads CASSLSLAGNEQFF. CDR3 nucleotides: TGTGCCAGCAGCTTGTCCCTAGCGGGAAATGAGCAGTTCTTC.

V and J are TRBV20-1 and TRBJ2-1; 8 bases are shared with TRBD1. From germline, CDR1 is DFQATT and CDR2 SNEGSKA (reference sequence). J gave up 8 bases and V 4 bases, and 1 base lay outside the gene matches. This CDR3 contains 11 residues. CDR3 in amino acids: CSAIQGDEQFF. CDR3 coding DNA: TGCAGTGCTATACAGGGGGATGAGCAGTTCTTC.

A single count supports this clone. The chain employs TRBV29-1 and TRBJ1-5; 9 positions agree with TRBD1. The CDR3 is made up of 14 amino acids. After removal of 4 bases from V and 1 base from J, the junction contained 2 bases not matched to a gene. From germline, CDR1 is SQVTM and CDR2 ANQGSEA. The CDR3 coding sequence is TGCAGCGTTGGGGGACAGGGAAGCAATCAGCCCCAGCATTTT. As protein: CSVGGQGSNQPQHF.

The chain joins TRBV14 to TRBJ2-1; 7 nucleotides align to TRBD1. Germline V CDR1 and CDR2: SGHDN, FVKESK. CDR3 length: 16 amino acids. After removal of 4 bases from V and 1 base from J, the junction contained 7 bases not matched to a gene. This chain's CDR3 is CASSLIRDRSYNEQFF. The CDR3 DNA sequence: TGTGCCAGCAGCCTGATCCGGGACAGATCCTACAATGAGCAGTTCTTC.

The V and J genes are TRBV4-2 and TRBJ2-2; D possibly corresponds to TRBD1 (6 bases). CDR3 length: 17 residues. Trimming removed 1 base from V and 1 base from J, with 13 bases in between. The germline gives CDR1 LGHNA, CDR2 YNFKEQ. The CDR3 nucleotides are TGTGCCAGCAGCCAAGCCCTCTCGACAGGGAACACCGGGGAGCTGTTTTTT. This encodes CASSQALSTGNTGELFF.

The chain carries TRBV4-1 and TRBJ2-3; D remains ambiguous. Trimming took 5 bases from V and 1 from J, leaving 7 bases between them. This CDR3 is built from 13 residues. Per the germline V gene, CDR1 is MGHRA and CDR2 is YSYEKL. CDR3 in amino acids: CASSFTGTDTQYF. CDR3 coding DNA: TGCGCCAGCAGCTTCACAGGCACAGATACGCAGTATTTT.